This TCR beta chain is drawn from a study of T cell repertoires in cytomegalovirus infection. Study background: HLA-B-restricted CMV epitopes that are well studied, plus recently identified HLA-C-restricted ones, were used by the study. Indications of both CMV infection and matching HLA type were provided by public TCR beta signatures.

In the case of this clonotype: Its specificity is unknown.

The CDR3 is made up of 15 amino acids. V dropped 3 bases and J dropped 4 bases, with 13 bases sitting between them. The V gene's germline CDR1 is LNHNV and CDR2 YYDKDF (reference sequence). MiXCR, run by TCRdb on the reads, gives a single entry per CDR3 protein. The sample records roughly 100,000 distinct CDR3 sequences, roughly 39% being singletons. Study outcomes and limitations: Carriers of CMV plus the relevant HLA were identified by cumulative public TCR beta family frequency. HLA-C-restricted CMV-specific TCR beta clonotypes were dominant in the ex vivo response.

The source material was CD8+ T cells from cultured PBMCs, sampled from culture after CMV antigen stimulation. The receptor was isolated from a human donor in good health (CMV status not recorded). Some clones in this sample may be carry-over from other donors' samples. This sequence joins TRBV15 and TRBJ1-5; D remains ambiguous. The CDR3 region is CATSSPRIENQPQHF. CDR3 DNA sequence: TGTGCCACCAGCAGCCCTCGGATTGAGAATCAGCCCCAGCATTTT.